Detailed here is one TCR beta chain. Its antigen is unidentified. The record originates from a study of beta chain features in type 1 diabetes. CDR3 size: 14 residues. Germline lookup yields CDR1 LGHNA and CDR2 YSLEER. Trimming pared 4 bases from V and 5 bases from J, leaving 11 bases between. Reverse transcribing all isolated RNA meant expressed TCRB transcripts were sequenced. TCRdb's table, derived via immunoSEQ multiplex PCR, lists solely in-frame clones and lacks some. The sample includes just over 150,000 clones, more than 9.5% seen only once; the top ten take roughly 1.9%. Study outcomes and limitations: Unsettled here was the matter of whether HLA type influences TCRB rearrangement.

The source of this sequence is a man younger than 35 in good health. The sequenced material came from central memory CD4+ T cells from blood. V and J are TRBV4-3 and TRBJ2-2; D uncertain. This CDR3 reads CASSPRVLTGELFF. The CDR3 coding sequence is TGCGCCAGCAGCCCCCGAGTTCTTACCGGGGAGCTGTTTTTT.